These 30 T cell receptor beta chains were sequenced from one sample in a study of blood T cells in healthy people across ages. For the second PCR, which ran for 7 to 11 cycles, a sample-barcoded 5' primer and a J-beta primer mix were used. MiXCR, run by TCRdb on the 5' RACE reads, gives a single entry per CDR3 protein. The sample yields roughly 680,000 distinct CDR3 sequences, roughly 49% seen once. Sequences were obtained from blood. Receptors originate from a woman between 55 and 75 years old in good health.

In this sample, this clonotype turned up a few times. V is TRBV7-3 and J is TRBJ2-1, with TRBD1 as a possible D gene (6 bases). Trimming left V 5 bases short and J 5 bases short, with 13 bases between. In germline, CDR1 is SGHTA, CDR2 FQGTGA. The CDR3 has 14 residues. CDR3 residues: CASSQTTGDNEQFF. The CDR3 DNA follows: TGTGCCAGCAGCCAGACGACAGGAGACAATGAGCAGTTCTTC.

This clonotype was detected ten times or more. The rearrangement uses TRBV29-1 and TRBJ2-1; 8 nucleotides match TRBD2. The germline CDR1 and CDR2 sequences are SQVTM and ANQGSEA. The CDR3 totals 18 residues. V lost 4 bases, J lost 8 bases, and 22 bases stayed unmatched. CDR3 residues: CSVGGVLNRLARRDEQFF. CDR3 bases: TGCAGCGTTGGGGGGGTCCTAAACAGACTAGCGCGGAGGGATGAGCAGTTCTTC.

This clonotype was seen a handful of times. The chain has TRBV7-2 and TRBJ2-4, with D maybe TRBD2 (5 bases). The last part of the DNA fits TRBJ2-7 better; the J call may be wrong. Looked up from germline, CDR1 is SGHTA and CDR2 is FQGNSA. This CDR3 is 15 amino acids long. The CDR3 reads CASSLRALGAYEQYF. The CDR3 region has the DNA TGTGCCAGCAGCCTCCGGGCCCTCGGGGCCTACGAGCAGTACTTC.

The rearrangement uses TRBV10-3 and TRBJ2-3, with 7 bases matching TRBD1. The germline CDR1 and CDR2 sequences are ENHRY and SYGVKD. CDR3 size: 15 residues. The trim removed 6 bases at V and 1 base at J, leaving 7 bases unmatched. CDR3 in amino acids: CAISYNRGRTDTQYF. CDR3 nucleotide sequence: TGTGCCATCAGCTACAACAGGGGACGCACAGATACGCAGTATTTT.

This clonotype was seen a handful of times. The chain is built from TRBV4-3 and TRBJ2-1, with 7 bases lining up with TRBD1. V shed 0 bases, J shed 9 bases, and the junction held 14 bases outside the gene matches. CDR1 is LGHNA and CDR2 is YSLEER in the germline V gene. The CDR3 is 17 amino acids. CDR3 DNA: TGCGCCAGCAGCCAAGATATGAGACAGGGTAGGTGGGGTGAGCAGTTCTTC. Translation: CASSQDMRQGRWGEQFF.

This clonotype was found a few times. At one boundary the junction diverges from the germline segment, which might be a read error. This chain connects TRBV28 to TRBJ1-2, with unresolved D. The CDR3 covers 15 residues. The germline CDR1 and CDR2 sequences are MDHEN and SYDVKM. CDR3 in DNA: TGTGCCAGTAGTTTAAGAGGACGGCTACCTTATGGCTACACCTTC. It translates to CASSLRGRLPYGYTF.

This clonotype was found a few times. One junction end disagrees with the germline gene, perhaps due to a read error. This chain joins TRBV5-1 and TRBJ2-7; D ambiguous. The CDR3 length is 11 residues. The germline V gene has CDR1 SGHRS and CDR2 YFSETQ. The DNA for the CDR3 is TGTGCCAGCAGTGCCGACTACGAGCAGTACTTC. Amino acids: CASSADYEQYF.

The chain carries TRBV5-1 and TRBJ2-7; no clear D gene. The CDR3 has 13 residues. Germline assignment: CDR1 SGHRS and CDR2 YFSETQ. The V end was cut by 0 bases, the J end by 4 bases, with 8 bases between. CDR3 sequence: CASSLGSQYEQYF. DNA for the CDR3: TGCGCCAGCAGCTTGGGCAGCCAATACGAGCAGTACTTC.

The gene calls are TRBV20-1 and TRBJ2-3; D unclear. CDR1 is DFQATT and CDR2 is SNEGSKA in the germline V gene (reference sequence). V was cut by 3 bases and J by 6 bases, with 19 bases left in between. The CDR3 runs to 15 residues. The CDR3, as DNA: TGCAGTGCTAGCCGGAATACCCTACCCCGCGATACGCAGTATTTT. It specifies CSASRNTLPRDTQYF.

This clonotype was observed a few times. The chain couples TRBV20-1 to TRBJ2-1; 7 bases agree with TRBD1. The CDR3 contains 14 residues. CDR1 and CDR2 from the germline V gene are DFQATT and SNEGSKA (reference sequence). V shed 3 bases and J 6 bases; nucleotides not matched to a gene: 8. DNA for the CDR3: TGCAGTGCTAGTGGCGACAGGGAAGGCAATGAGCAGTTCTTC. Its protein is CSASGDREGNEQFF.

The V gene is TRBV29-1, the J gene TRBJ2-2, with 8 bases lining up with TRBD1. Germline CDR1 reads SQVTM; CDR2 reads ANQGSEA. There are 12 residues in the CDR3. For the CDR3, the DNA is TGCACGGGGACAGGAGGCACCGGGGAGCTGTTTTTT. It yields the protein CTGTGGTGELFF.

The J gene is TRBJ2-7, the V gene TRBV20-1; possible D gene TRBD1, 5 bases. Trimming pared 8 bases from V and 6 bases from J, leaving 11 bases between. CDR3 size: 10 residues. CDR1 and CDR2 from the germline V gene are DFQATT and SNEGSKA (reference sequence). CDR3 nucleotide sequence: TGCAGTACCGGCACAGGCGAGCAGTACTTC. This encodes CSTGTGEQYF.

J is TRBJ2-1 and V is TRBV20-1, with a possible D match to TRBD2 (5 bases). CDR3 size: 13 residues. The V end was cut by 5 bases, the J end by 9 bases, with 17 bases between. Germline lookup yields CDR1 DFQATT and CDR2 SNEGSKA (reference sequence). The CDR3 nucleotides are TGCAGTGCTCCCCACGGGGTTACGGGTGAGCAGTTCTTC. It specifies CSAPHGVTGEQFF.

This clonotype was seen ten or more times. The chain is built from TRBV12-3 or TRBV12-4 and TRBJ2-1; possible D gene TRBD1, 6 bases. Deletions cut 5 bases from V and 6 bases from J, with 14 bases between. The CDR3 covers 14 residues. The CDR3 DNA sequence: TGTGCCAGCAGTACCCGCACAGGGCTCAATGAGCAGTTCTTC. Protein: CASSTRTGLNEQFF.

The table lists this clonotype with a few counts. This sequence joins TRBV25-1 and TRBJ2-7; 7 positions agree with TRBD1. V dropped 5 bases and J dropped 2; count of bases not matched to a gene: 18. Germline V gene sequence: CDR1 MGHDK, CDR2 SYGVNS. CDR3 length: 18 residues. CDR3 loop: CASSKYPGTARLTYEQYF. As DNA, the CDR3 is TGTGCCAGCAGTAAGTACCCAGGGACAGCCCGTCTAACCTACGAGCAGTACTTC.

Regarding this clonotype: One base away lies a much larger clone, so this may be a sequencing read error. The chain employs TRBV7-2 and TRBJ1-6; the D gene is possibly TRBD1 (5 bases). Germline V gene lookup returns CDR1 SGHTA and CDR2 FQGNSA. The CDR3 runs 15 residues. The DNA for the CDR3 is TGTGTCAGCAGCCTAAGACAGACCAGGAATTCACCCCTCCACTTT. It yields the protein CVSSLRQTRNSPLHF.

This clonotype occurred a few times. The chain carries TRBV5-4 and TRBJ2-1, with 7 bases identical to TRBD2. V gave up 1 base and J gave up 5 bases; unmatched junction bases: 6. This CDR3 region has 15 residues. Germline values: CDR1 SGHNT, CDR2 YYREEE (reference sequence). The CDR3 protein is CASSLRNGGDNEQFF. CDR3 DNA: TGTGCCAGCAGCTTGAGAAATGGGGGGGACAATGAGCAGTTCTTC.

This clonotype was seen a handful of times. The chain combines TRBV10-3 with TRBJ2-7; a weak D match, TRBD2 (5 bases). Germline-derived CDR1 and CDR2 are ENHRY and SYGVKD. The V end lost 0 bases, the J end lost 1 base, and 13 bases lay between the germline ends. CDR3 size: 16 residues. Here the CDR3 reads CAISESAGGYSYEQYF. The CDR3 DNA follows: TGTGCCATCAGTGAGTCCGCGGGTGGGTATTCCTACGAGCAGTACTTC.

The genes are TRBV5-1 and TRBJ2-7, with 10 bases lining up with TRBD2. The germline V gene has CDR1 SGHRS and CDR2 YFSETQ. V lost 7 bases and J lost 0; bases outside the gene matches: 7. The CDR3 has 15 residues. CDR3 nucleotide sequence: TGCGCCAGCGGTACTAGCGGGAAGAACTCCTACGAGCAGTACTTC. Its translation: CASGTSGKNSYEQYF.

This clonotype was seen a handful of times. The J gene is TRBJ2-7, the V gene TRBV2; the D is unclear. V was pared by 3 bases and J by 1 base, with 4 bases between. CDR1 and CDR2 from the germline V gene are SNHLY and FYNNEI. This CDR3 is 12 amino acids long. DNA for the CDR3: TGTGCCAGCAGTGAGTATTCCTACGAGCAGTACTTC. Translated, it gives CASSEYSYEQYF.

This chain joins TRBV5-1 and TRBJ1-1; D is unresolved. This CDR3 spans 14 amino acids. Trimming shortened V by 1 base and J by 1 base, and 8 bases separated the two germline ends. Looked up from germline, CDR1 is SGHRS and CDR2 is YFSETQ. As DNA, the CDR3 is TGCGCCAGCAGCTTGTACACCGCGAACACTGAAGCTTTCTTT. It encodes CASSLYTANTEAFF.

This chain links TRBV7-2 with TRBJ2-3, with a possible D match to TRBD2 (6 bases). The CDR3 extends over 14 amino acids. Trimming took off 8 bases at V and 2 bases at J, with 14 bases between the two ends. Germline lookup yields CDR1 SGHTA and CDR2 FQGNSA. Written as DNA, the CDR3 is TGTGCCAGCGCGGGGAAGAGAGACACAGATACGCAGTATTTT. Translating gives CASAGKRDTDTQYF.

The chain couples TRBV7-3 to TRBJ2-4; a weak D match, TRBD2 (5 bases). The DNA matches TRBJ2-7 better at its end, which makes the J call doubtful. Germline V gene data show CDR1 as SGHTA and CDR2 as FQGTGA. The CDR3 totals 13 residues. In DNA, the CDR3 is TGTGCCAGCAGCTTAGTTCCAGCGGACGAGCAGTACTTC. Protein sequence: CASSLVPADEQYF.

The CDR3 region is CSAREGPNTEAFF. CDR3 in DNA: TGCAGTGCTAGAGAAGGCCCTAACACTGAAGCTTTCTTT. This chain joins TRBV20-1 and TRBJ1-1; D unresolved. Deletions cut 0 bases from V and 2 bases from J, with 7 bases between. CDR1 is DFQATT and CDR2 is SNEGSKA in the germline V gene (reference sequence). This CDR3 has 13 residues.

At least ten counts were recorded for this clonotype. The chain combines TRBV3-1 with TRBJ2-1; D perhaps matches TRBD2 (6 bases). In germline, CDR1 is LGHDT, CDR2 YNNKEL (reference sequence). V was shortened by 0 bases and J by 14 bases, with 17 bases between the two germline ends. The CDR3 has 14 residues. CDR3 sequence reads: CASSQDLGGEREFF. The CDR3 DNA sequence: TGTGCCAGCAGCCAAGATCTAGGAGGGGAAAGGGAGTTCTTC.

V is TRBV9 and J is TRBJ2-5, with D tentatively TRBD1 (6 bases). Germline loops: CDR1 SGDLS, CDR2 YYNGEE. Trimming took off 3 bases at V and 2 bases at J, with 17 bases between the two ends. This CDR3 spans 16 amino acids. In nucleotides, the CDR3 is TGTGCCAGCAGCGCCAGGGTGAAGGGGGTTCAAGAGACCCAGTACTTC. This encodes CASSARVKGVQETQYF.

This clonotype was counted only a few times. The CDR3 nucleotides read TGTGCCAGCAGAAAAATTCCCGGGACAGGGCAAACTGGGGCCAACGTCCTGACTTTC. Amino acids: CASRKIPGTGQTGANVLTF. The chain links TRBV7-2 to TRBJ2-6; 9 positions agree with TRBD1. The junction had 14 bases not matched to a gene; V was cut back by 6 bases and J by 2 bases. Germline V gene sequence: CDR1 SGHTA, CDR2 FQGNSA. The CDR3 loop spans 19 amino acids.

As to this clonotype: One end of the junction is discordant with germline, which a read error may explain. The V and J genes are TRBV15 and TRBJ2-7; the D gene is possibly TRBD2 (5 bases). In germline, CDR1 is LNHNV, CDR2 YYDKDF (reference sequence). This CDR3 has 15 residues. The CDR3 bases are TGTACCACCAGCAGAGGGTGGACGGCGGCTCCTGAGCAGTACTTC. Translating it yields CTTSRGWTAAPEQYF.

This clonotype has only a few counts. DNA of the CDR3: TGTGCCAGCACTCCCGGGACAGCCACCTACGAGCAGTACTTC. Translation gives CASTPGTATYEQYF. The genes are TRBV6-5 and TRBJ2-7, with 7 bases that match TRBD1. The length of the CDR3 is 14 residues. Germline V gives CDR1 MNHEY, CDR2 SVGAGI. The trim removed 7 bases at V and 2 bases at J, leaving 8 bases unmatched.

This chain links TRBV20-1 with TRBJ1-1, with TRBD1 identical over 7 bases. J lost 3 bases, V lost 3 bases, and 10 bases had no gene match. Germline V gene data show CDR1 as DFQATT and CDR2 as SNEGSKA (reference sequence). The CDR3 is 15 residues long. Here the CDR3 DNA reads TGCAGTGCTAGTCCTAGGGGGCGCGTATACACTGAAGCTTTCTTT. Protein sequence: CSASPRGRVYTEAFF.